Listed below are T cell receptor beta chains from one sample, sequenced in a study of PD-1 blockade in mismatch repair-deficient tumors. Profiled with immunoSEQ multiplex PCR; TCRdb holds only in-frame clones, not every one. The sample holds approximately 110,000 clones, 70% to 80% seen once. The sample here was peripheral blood, taken roughly 60 weeks after starting pembrolizumab. Receptors originate from an adult with mismatch repair-deficient cancer. Each CDR3 is given with its conserved first and last residue. D genes are given only for firm matches. Rows may omit the clone size; those that give it use once, few, many or a size class.

D	J	size	V	DNA	CDR3
-	TRBJ1-1	-	TRBV7-6	TGTGCCAGCAGCTTAGCCTGGTCTTCGGCGCCGAACACTGAAGCTTTCTTT	CASSLAWSSAPNTEAFF
-	TRBJ2-7	-	TRBV6-1	TGTGCCAGCAGTGTAACCTACGAGCAGTACTTC	CASSVTYEQYF
TRBD2	TRBJ2-3	-	TRBV13	TGTGCCAGCAGCTTAGCACTAGCGGGAGTTGATACGCAGTATTTT	CASSLALAGVDTQYF
TRBD2	TRBJ2-5	-	TRBV7-6	TGTGCCAGCAGCTCCCGGCCGACTAGCGGGATTGAGACCCAGTACTTC	CASSSRPTSGIETQYF
TRBD2	TRBJ2-7	-	TRBV30	TGTGCCTGGAGTGTTCGTCGTAGCGGGAGGGACTCCTACGAGCAGTACTTC	CAWSVRRSGRDSYEQYF
-	TRBJ1-1	few	TRBV10-3	TGTGCCATCAGTGAGTCGGAACTATTGAACACTGAAGCTTTCTTT	CAISESELLNTEAFF
TRBD2	TRBJ2-1	-	TRBV7-6	TGTGCCAGCAGCTTTGAGCGGGGAAACAATGAGCAGTTCTTC	CASSFERGNNEQFF
TRBD1	TRBJ2-5	-	TRBV7-2	TGTGCCAGCAGCTTAATGTGGCAGGGGGCGGACCAGTACTTC	CASSLMWQGADQYF
TRBD2	TRBJ2-2	-	TRBV9	TGTGCCAGCAGTCTACTAGCGGGTCAGAACACCGGGGAGCTGTTTTTT	CASSLLAGQNTGELFF
TRBD2	TRBJ2-5	-	TRBV30	TGTGCCTGGAGTGTACTGCTAGCGGCCCAAGAGACCCAGTACTTC	CAWSVLLAAQETQYF
-	TRBJ1-2	-	TRBV6-1	TGTGCCAGCAGCGAGGTCGCACAGGGTGTCGGTGGCTACACCTTC	CASSEVAQGVGGYTF
-	TRBJ2-3	-	TRBV11-3	TGTGCCAGCACCCCCGGAAGGGCGGGAAGCACAGATACGCAGTATTTT	CASTPGRAGSTDTQYF
TRBD1	TRBJ2-1	-	TRBV7-6	TGTGCCAGCAGCTTAGGAGACAGGGATGAGCAGTTCTTC	CASSLGDRDEQFF
-	TRBJ2-7	-	TRBV5-1	TGCGCCAGCAGCTTGGGACAGAACGAGCAGTACTTC	CASSLGQNEQYF
-	TRBJ2-7	-	TRBV6-5	TGTGCCAGCAGTACGGACACCAGCTCCTACGAGCAGTACTTC	CASSTDTSSYEQYF
-	TRBJ2-7	-	TRBV4-2	TGTGCCAGCAGCTCGGGACTGGAACCCTACGAGCAGTACTTC	CASSSGLEPYEQYF
TRBD1	TRBJ2-2	-	TRBV9	TGTGCCAGCAGCGTAACAGGGGCGGACACCGGGGAGCTGTTTTTT	CASSVTGADTGELFF
TRBD1	TRBJ1-1	-	TRBV5-1	TGCGCCAGCAGCTCGACAGGGGTTAGGACTGAAGCTTTCTTT	CASSSTGVRTEAFF
TRBD2	TRBJ2-1	-	TRBV7-6	TGTGCCAGCAGCTTAGACGGGAGGGCCAGGAATGAGCAGTTCTTC	CASSLDGRARNEQFF
-	TRBJ2-2	-	TRBV25-1	TGTGCCAGCAGTGTAAGGGGGAGCGCGAACACCGGGGAGCTGTTTTTT	CASSVRGSANTGELFF
TRBD2	TRBJ2-1	few	TRBV4-3	TGCGCCAGCAGCCAAGGACTAGCGGGATCCTACAATGAGCAGTTCTTC	CASSQGLAGSYNEQFF
-	TRBJ1-1	few	TRBV27	TGTGCCAGCAGTTTATCCTTGCAGGGTTGGAACACTGAAGCTTTCTTT	CASSLSLQGWNTEAFF
-	TRBJ1-5	-	TRBV21-1	TGTGCCAGCATTTCCGGACGGCAAGGTGGCAATCAGCCCCAGCATTTT	CASISGRQGGNQPQHF
-	TRBJ2-1	-	TRBV7-6	TGTGCCAGCAGCCCCTTCCAATCCGGAAGCTCCTACAATGAGCAGTTCTTC	CASSPFQSGSSYNEQFF
-	TRBJ2-3	-	TRBV7-5	TGTGCCAGCAGCTTATCCGCGGGGGCCCCTGGAACGCAGTATTTT	CASSLSAGAPGTQYF
-	TRBJ1-1	few	TRBV6-4	TGTGCCAGCAGTCCCTCACAGGGGAACACTGAAGCTTTCTTT	CASSPSQGNTEAFF
TRBD1	TRBJ2-3	few	TRBV4-2	TGTGCCAGCAGCCGAGACAGGGCGGATACGCAGTATTTT	CASSRDRADTQYF
-	TRBJ1-4	-	TRBV5-6	TGTGCCAGCAGCTTGCAGGCAAATGAAAAACTGTTTTTT	CASSLQANEKLFF
-	TRBJ1-5	-	TRBV30	TGTGCCTGGAGCGGTCAAAGCAATCAGCCCCAGCATTTT	CAWSGQSNQPQHF
TRBD1	TRBJ1-2	-	TRBV5-1	TGCGCCAGCAGCTCCTCCGGACAGGGGGATATGATTTATGGCTACACCTTC	CASSSSGQGDMIYGYTF
TRBD1	TRBJ1-5	-	TRBV6-6	TGTGCCAGCAGCAATGGACAGGTGGGTCAGCCCCAGCATTTT	CASSNGQVGQPQHF
-	TRBJ2-5	-	TRBV7-9	TGTGCCAGCAGCCCCAATGTGGGCGCACAAGAGACCCAGTACTTC	CASSPNVGAQETQYF
TRBD1	TRBJ1-4	-	TRBV7-8	TGTGCCAGCAGCTCAGGACAGGGGGCAGGGGCAAATGAAAAACTGTTTTTT	CASSSGQGAGANEKLFF
TRBD2	TRBJ2-5	-	TRBV4-1	TGCGCCAGCAGCCAAGAAGACGGGCTAGCGGGGTCAGAGACCCAGTACTTC	CASSQEDGLAGSETQYF
-	TRBJ1-4	-	TRBV28	TGTGCCAGCAGTTTGGTGAAGCTTACCAACTTAGAAAAACTGTTTTTT	CASSLVKLTNLEKLFF
TRBD2	TRBJ2-1	-	TRBV5-1	TGCGCCAGCAGCTTTCAACGGCGGGAGGGCAATGAGCAGTTCTTC	CASSFQRREGNEQFF
-	TRBJ1-3	few	TRBV2	TGTGCCAGCAGTGACAGTCTCATGAACACCATATATTTT	CASSDSLMNTIYF
-	TRBJ1-5	-	TRBV13	TGTGCCAGCAGTCGGGGTCGGTATAGCAATCAGCCCCAGCATTTT	CASSRGRYSNQPQHF
TRBD1	TRBJ2-1	-	TRBV9	TGTGCCAGCAGCGTAGGGGCCGGGACAGCCTACAATGAGCAGTTCTTC	CASSVGAGTAYNEQFF
-	TRBJ2-3	-	TRBV18	TGTGCCAGCTCACCCGATATGGTAGATACGCAGTATTTT	CASSPDMVDTQYF
-	TRBJ2-1	-	TRBV4-1	TGCGCCAGCAGCCAAGATGCGGCTTTCAATGAGCAGTTCTTC	CASSQDAAFNEQFF
-	TRBJ2-3	-	TRBV11-2	TGTGCCAGCAGCGCTGGGGGGGCTCCTAGCACAGATACGCAGTATTTT	CASSAGGAPSTDTQYF
-	TRBJ1-1	-	TRBV11-2	TGTGCCAGCAGGGAGGGGCGGGCTGGGGCTGAAGCTTTCTTT	CASREGRAGAEAFF
-	TRBJ2-2	-	TRBV6-5	TGTGCCAGCAGTTACGCTCTGACAGGCACCGGGGAGCTGTTTTTT	CASSYALTGTGELFF
-	TRBJ1-5	-	TRBV5-6	TGTGCCAGCAGCTTGTCAGGGGCTCCTCGGCCCCAGCATTTT	CASSLSGAPRPQHF
-	TRBJ1-1	-	TRBV5-1	TGCGCCAGCAGCTTGGACGGGTTGAACACTGAAGCTTTCTTT	CASSLDGLNTEAFF